Presented here are 25 T cell receptor beta chains from one specimen sequenced in a study of T-cell reconstitution after alpha-beta-depleted transplantation in children. Preparation of the TCRbeta library involved a method that used unique molecular identifiers. TCRdb re-called the PCR reads through MiXCR, storing one row per CDR3 protein. The sample includes over 100,000 distinct CDR3 sequences, approximately 10% of them seen just once. This material consisted of PBMCs, taken before TCRalphabeta/CD19-depleted stem cell transplant. These receptors all come from a boy younger than 10 with acute lymphoblastic leukemia, due to receive a stem cell transplant.

This clonotype has just a few counts. This rearrangement joins TRBV27 to TRBJ1-2; 9 bases are shared with TRBD1. Germline CDR1 reads MNHEY; CDR2 reads SMNVEV (reference sequence). CDR3 size: 15 residues. Trimming cost V 6 bases and J 6 bases; bases outside gene matches: 11. The CDR3 here is CASSQDRGFADGYTF. CDR3 bases: TGTGCCAGCAGCCAGGACAGGGGCTTTGCGGATGGCTACACCTTC.

This clonotype was observed a few times. DNA for the CDR3: TGCAGTGCTAGAGGAGACAGGCCCCTTCAAGAGACCCAGTACTTC. This sequence encodes CSARGDRPLQETQYF. The chain uses TRBV20-1 and TRBJ2-5; possibly TRBD1 for D (6 bases). The V gene lost 1 base and the J gene lost 2 bases, with 14 bases spanning the gap. The length of the CDR3 is 15 residues. From germline, CDR1 is DFQATT and CDR2 SNEGSKA (reference sequence).

V and J are TRBV2 and TRBJ2-1; unclear D gene. V was trimmed by 1 base and J by 4 bases, leaving 2 bases between them. The CDR3 runs to 12 residues. Germline loops: CDR1 SNHLY, CDR2 FYNNEI. CDR3 bases: TGTGCCAGCAGTGAAGGTTACAATGAGCAGTTCTTC. This codes for CASSEGYNEQFF. Drawing the rest from reference TRBV2 and TRBJ2-1, the complete variable domain is EPEVTQTPSHQVTQMGQEVILRCVPISNHLYFYWYRQILGQKVEFLVSFYNNEISEKSEIFDDQFSVERPDGSNFTLKIRSTKLEDSAMYFCASSEGYNEQFFGPGTRLTVL.

Only a few counts were recorded for this clonotype. V usage is TRBV27 and J usage is TRBJ2-1; TRBD2 agrees at 7 bases. With 9 bases clipped from V and 6 bases from J, the junction kept 5 bases outside the gene matches. CDR1 is MNHEY, CDR2 SMNVEV, per germline (reference sequence). This CDR3 is built from 12 residues. CDR3 sequence: CASSASGNEQFF. In DNA form, the CDR3 reads TGTGCCAGTTCGGCTAGCGGCAATGAGCAGTTCTTC.

This clonotype came up many times. The chain joins TRBV5-1 to TRBJ1-1; 10 bases line up with TRBD1. Germline V CDR1 and CDR2: SGHRS, YFSETQ. The CDR3 loop spans 14 amino acids. The ends lost 3 bases at V and 4 bases at J; junction bases unmatched: 3. CDR3 residues: CASSYRTGGTEAFF. The CDR3 DNA reads as TGCGCCAGCAGCTACAGGACAGGGGGCACTGAAGCTTTCTTT.

The chain uses TRBV10-1 and TRBJ2-7; 12 nucleotides agree with TRBD2. CDR1 is WNHNN, CDR2 SYGVQD, per germline (reference sequence). V lost 6 bases, J lost 3 bases, and 9 bases stayed unmatched. This CDR3 region has 16 residues. This CDR3 is CASSDEGLAGNYEQYF. DNA for the CDR3: TGCGCCAGCAGCGACGAAGGACTAGCGGGAAACTACGAGCAGTACTTC.

The chain carries TRBV7-9 and TRBJ2-5; 9 bases align to TRBD2. The germline V gene has CDR1 SEHNR and CDR2 FQNEAQ (reference sequence). The CDR3 is 16 amino acids. Trimming at V came to 0 bases and at J to 5 bases, leaving 7 bases not matched to a gene. The CDR3 reads CASSLAVAGVGETQYF. Here the CDR3 DNA reads TGTGCCAGCAGCTTAGCGGTAGCGGGAGTAGGGGAGACCCAGTACTTC.

This chain uses TRBV11-2 with TRBJ2-6; D might be TRBD2 (5 bases). Germline V lookup: CDR1 SGHAT, CDR2 FQNNGV. Trimming stripped 1 base from V and 4 bases from J, with 26 bases between. The CDR3 sequence is 21 residues long. CDR3 in DNA: TGTGCCAGCAGCTTAGGGGGAGCAGTAGGGCGGTCCTCGAGCGGGGCCAACGTCCTGACTTTC. Translation: CASSLGGAVGRSSSGANVLTF.

The CDR3 bases are TGTGCCACCAGCATCTCCCCTAGCGGGAAGGGAGATACGCAGTATTTT. It specifies CATSISPSGKGDTQYF. The chain has TRBV15 and TRBJ2-3; TRBD2 agrees at 9 bases. CDR3 length: 16 amino acids. Germline CDR1 LNHNV, CDR2 YYDKDF (reference sequence). With V trimmed by 4 bases and J by 5 bases, 10 bases remained unmatched.

This clonotype was found many times. The chain carries TRBV7-2 and TRBJ2-3, with 16 bases lining up with TRBD2. In germline, CDR1 is SGHTA, CDR2 FQGNSA. The J segment lost 2 bases and the V segment lost 5 bases, leaving 7 bases of the junction unmatched. There are 18 residues in the CDR3. This chain's CDR3 is CASSLGTSGRATTDTQYF. The CDR3 DNA reads as TGTGCCAGCAGCCTCGGGACTAGCGGGAGGGCCACCACAGATACGCAGTATTTT.

The table lists this clonotype with many counts. This rearrangement joins TRBV7-9 to TRBJ1-4; possible D gene TRBD1, 6 bases. Trimming removed 4 bases at V and 8 bases at J, with 11 bases between. Germline CDR1 and CDR2: SEHNR and FQNEAQ (reference sequence). This CDR3 spans 13 amino acids. CDR3 in amino acids: CASSSPGGEKLFF. The CDR3 region has the DNA TGTGCCAGCAGCTCCCCGGGGGGCGAAAAACTGTTTTTT.

A few counts support this clonotype. The chain combines TRBV10-3 with TRBJ1-3; 7 nucleotides line up with TRBD1. CDR1 and CDR2 (germline): ENHRY, SYGVKD. V was pared by 6 bases and J by 6 bases, with 14 bases of the junction left unmatched. The CDR3 runs 16 residues. The CDR3 nucleotides are TGTGCCATCAGGACCCGACAGGGAGCGGTGGAAAACACCATATATTTT. As protein: CAIRTRQGAVENTIYF.

This chain uses TRBV29-1 with TRBJ2-5; TRBD1 aligns across 8 bases. J lost 9 bases, V lost 3 bases, and 9 bases had no gene match. The germline V gene has CDR1 SQVTM and CDR2 ANQGSEA. CDR3 length equals 13 residues. The CDR3 nucleotides read TGCAGCGTTGATGGGGACAGGATGTGGGCCCAGTACTTC. It translates to CSVDGDRMWAQYF.

The gene calls are TRBV5-1 and TRBJ2-1; D may match TRBD1 or TRBD2 (6 bases each). The CDR3 runs to 15 residues. V was shortened by 4 bases and J by 8 bases, with 19 bases between the two germline ends. CDR1 SGHRS and CDR2 YFSETQ come from the germline V gene. In DNA form, the CDR3 reads TGCGCCAGCAGCCCGCCGCAGGGGAGGATGGATGAGCAGTTCTTC. Amino acids: CASSPPQGRMDEQFF.

The chain uses TRBV9 and TRBJ1-5; TRBD1 might be the D (6 bases). Germline V CDR1 and CDR2: SGDLS, YYNGEE. This CDR3 has 15 amino acids. V was shortened by 0 bases and J by 7 bases, with 14 bases between the two germline ends. Written as DNA, the CDR3 is TGTGCCAGCAGCGTAGGGGTGGGGGCGAACCAGCCCCAGCATTTT. Its translation is CASSVGVGANQPQHF. The full variable domain, in which reference TRBV9 and TRBJ1-5 provide the parts outside the CDR3, is DSGVTQTPKHLITATGQRVTLRCSPRSGDLSVYWYQQSLDQGLQFLIQYYNGEERAKGNILERFSAQQFPDLHSELNLSSLELGDSALYFCASSVGVGANQPQHFGDGTRLSIL.

There are many counts of this clonotype. This chain uses TRBV20-1 with TRBJ2-2; 11 bases agree with TRBD2. This CDR3 region has 15 residues. Germline trimming cut 4 bases from V and 2 bases from J; bases unmatched to any gene: 3. Germline V gene sequence: CDR1 DFQATT, CDR2 SNEGSKA (reference sequence). The CDR3 coding sequence is TGCAGTGCTATAGCGGGAGGGTTTAACACCGGGGAGCTGTTTTTT. Translated, it gives CSAIAGGFNTGELFF.

V and J are TRBV7-2 and TRBJ2-1; no reliable D call. Trimming pared 3 bases from V and 3 bases from J, leaving 9 bases between. CDR3 size: 14 residues. Germline CDR1 SGHTA, CDR2 FQGNSA. In DNA, the CDR3 is TGTGCCAGCAGCTTTTCGGCTATCTACAATGAGCAGTTCTTC. Amino acids: CASSFSAIYNEQFF. Full variable domain (rest looked up from reference TRBV7-2 and TRBJ2-1): GAGVSQSPSNKVTEKGKDVELRCDPISGHTALYWYRQSLGQGLEFLIYFQGNSAPDKSGLPSDRFSAERTGGSVSTLTIQRTQQEDSAVYLCASSFSAIYNEQFFGPGTRLTVL.

The chain combines TRBV4-2 with TRBJ2-4; TRBD2 agrees at 11 bases. The CDR3 is made up of 18 amino acids. Trimming removed 5 bases from V and 1 base from J; junction bases left unmatched: 10. Per the germline V gene, CDR1 is LGHNA and CDR2 is YNFKEQ. The CDR3 is CASSVGLAGPGAKNIQYF. In DNA form, the CDR3 reads TGTGCCAGCAGCGTAGGACTAGCGGGCCCCGGGGCCAAAAACATTCAGTACTTC.

This clonotype occurred many times. The genes are TRBV6-5 and TRBJ1-1; tentative D call: TRBD1 (5 bases). Germline CDR1 and CDR2: MNHEY and SVGAGI. The CDR3 has 15 amino acids. The V end was cut by 2 bases, the J end by 5 bases, with 15 bases between. The DNA for the CDR3 is TGTGCCAGCAGTTACGCCCATATGGGGGGAACTGAAGCTTTCTTT. It encodes CASSYAHMGGTEAFF.

This clonotype is labeled as medium-sized. The genes are TRBV5-1 and TRBJ2-3; 10 positions match TRBD1. V dropped 1 base and J dropped 0; count of bases not matched to a gene: 8. The CDR3 covers 18 residues. Germline V gene sequence: CDR1 SGHRS, CDR2 YFSETQ. The CDR3 nucleotides read TGCGCCAGCAGCTTGTCGCGGACAGGGGGTTTTAGCACAGATACGCAGTATTTT. Translated, it gives CASSLSRTGGFSTDTQYF.

The V and J genes are TRBV5-5 and TRBJ2-7, with D perhaps matching TRBD2 (6 bases). The germline V gene has CDR1 SGHKS and CDR2 YYEKEE (reference sequence). The CDR3 is 15 amino acids. V shed 4 bases and J shed 7 bases, with 21 bases lying between them. This chain's CDR3 is CASSLRLDPLGEQYF. DNA for the CDR3: TGTGCCAGCAGCCTCCGACTAGATCCCCTGGGAGAGCAGTACTTC.

The chain is built from TRBV7-8 and TRBJ1-2; no definite D call. V gave up 0 bases and J gave up 2 bases, with 4 bases separating them. The germline V gene encodes CDR1 SGHVS and CDR2 FQNEAQ. This CDR3 region has 13 residues. In nucleotides, the CDR3 is TGTGCCAGCAGCTTAGCAGAAAACTATGGCTACACCTTC. Residues: CASSLAENYGYTF.

The chain recombines TRBV2 with TRBJ2-1; TRBD2 matches 10 bases. The germline gives CDR1 SNHLY, CDR2 FYNNEI. The CDR3 has 18 amino acids. The DNA of the CDR3 is TGTACCATCAGTTCCCGGACTAGCGGTCCCCCTACTCGCAATGAGCAGTTCTTC. It is translated as CTISSRTSGPPTRNEQFF.

This clonotype was seen repeatedly, ten times or more. The J gene is TRBJ2-3, the V gene TRBV11-2; 7 bases agree with TRBD1. CDR1 is SGHAT, CDR2 FQNNGV, per germline. With 6 bases clipped from V and 0 bases from J, the junction kept 9 bases outside the gene matches. The CDR3 extends over 16 amino acids. CDR3 DNA sequence: TGTGCCAGCAGTCTTCTACAGGGGATTAGCACAGATACGCAGTATTTT. This sequence encodes CASSLLQGISTDTQYF.

This clonotype appeared a few times. The J gene is TRBJ1-6, the V gene TRBV5-1, with 7 bases identical to TRBD1. The junction had 5 bases not matched to a gene; V was cut back by 0 bases and J by 2 bases. From germline, CDR1 is SGHRS and CDR2 YFSETQ. The CDR3 has 17 residues. CDR3 loop: CASSLVEGATYNSPLHF. CDR3 DNA: TGCGCCAGCAGCTTGGTAGAGGGGGCGACCTATAATTCACCCCTCCACTTT.